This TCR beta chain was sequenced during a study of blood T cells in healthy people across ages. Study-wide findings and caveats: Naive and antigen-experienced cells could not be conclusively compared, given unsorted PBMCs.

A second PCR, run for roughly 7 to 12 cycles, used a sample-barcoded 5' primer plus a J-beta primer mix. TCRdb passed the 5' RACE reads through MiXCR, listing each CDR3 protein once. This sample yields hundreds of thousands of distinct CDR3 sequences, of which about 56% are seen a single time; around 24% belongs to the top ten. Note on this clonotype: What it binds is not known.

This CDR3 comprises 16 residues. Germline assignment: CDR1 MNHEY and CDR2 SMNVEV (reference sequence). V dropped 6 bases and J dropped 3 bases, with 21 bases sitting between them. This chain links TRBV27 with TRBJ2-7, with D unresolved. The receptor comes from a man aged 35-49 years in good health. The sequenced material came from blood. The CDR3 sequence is CASSIGPTGPLYEQYF. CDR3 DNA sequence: TGTGCCAGCAGCATTGGGCCGACGGGCCCTCTCTACGAGCAGTACTTC.